These T cell receptor beta chains were read from a single sample in a study of blood T cell repertoires in COVID-19. Sequencing used immunoSEQ multiplex PCR; TCRdb keeps in-frame clones, though not all of them. In the table there are around 230,000 clones, about 87% of which are singletons. Sequencing input: PBMCs or T cells enriched from blood (not recorded which). Receptor source: a young woman who had recovered from COVID-19. CDR3s include the opening cysteine and the closing phenylalanine or tryptophan. The D gene is left open where the match is weak. Rows may omit the clone size; those that give it use once, few, many or a size class.

>TRBJ1-1|NA|NA|TRBV3-1/TRBV3-2
TGTGCCAGCAGCCAACTACCTGGACAGTTAGGCGCTGAAGCTTTCTTT
CASSQLPGQLGAEAFF
>TRBJ1-4|NA|NA|TRBV19
TGTGCCAGTAGTACCGAGAATTTGAGAGAAAAACTGTTTTTT
CASSTENLREKLFF
>TRBJ1-5|NA|NA|TRBV4-3
TGCGCCAGCAGCCAAGGGGTATCGGGGGATCAGCCCCAGCATTTT
CASSQGVSGDQPQHF
>TRBJ2-3|TRBD1|NA|TRBV19
TGTGCCAGTAGGCGGACAGGGTGGCCTTCAGATACGCAGTATTTT
CASRRTGWPSDTQYF
>TRBJ1-5|NA|many|TRBV7-6
TGTGCCAGCAGCTTGGAAAGGTCGGGCAGGGGCAATCAGCCCCAGCATTTT
CASSLERSGRGNQPQHF
>TRBJ1-1|TRBD1|NA|TRBV11-2
TGTGCCAGCAGTCGACAGGGGGGAACGGCTGAAGCTTTCTTT
CASSRQGGTAEAFF
>TRBJ1-2|NA|NA|TRBV2
TGTGCCAGCGGCCAGGATGGCTACACCTTC
CASGQDGYTF
>TRBJ1-2|TRBD1|NA|TRBV4-1
TGCGCCAGCAGCCATCAACAATACAGACAGGGATCTAGGTATGGCTACACCTTC
CASSHQQYRQGSRYGYTF
>TRBJ1-1|NA|NA|TRBV7-9
TGTGCCAGCAGCTTAGAGCAGGGAACCGAAGCTTTCTTT
CASSLEQGTEAFF
>TRBJ1-1|NA|NA|TRBV4-3
TGCGCCAGCAGCCAAGATCGGGCGGGAGGAGGGTCTGAAGCTTTCTTT
CASSQDRAGGGSEAFF
>TRBJ2-2|TRBD1|NA|TRBV7-9
TGTGCCAGCAGCGCAAGGACAGGGGGCACCGGGGAGCTGTTTTTT
CASSARTGGTGELFF
>TRBJ2-7|NA|NA|TRBV27
TGTGCCAGCAGTTTATTAGGGCAGGGATCCTACGAGCAGTACTTC
CASSLLGQGSYEQYF
>TRBJ1-5|NA|NA|TRBV6-5
TGTGCCAGCAGTTATCAGGTCAATCAGCCCCAGCATTTT
CASSYQVNQPQHF
>TRBJ1-1|NA|NA|TRBV6-5
TGTGCCAGCAGTTACCGGGGAGAAGCTTTCTTT
CASSYRGEAFF
>TRBJ1-4|TRBD1|once|TRBV29-1
TGCAGCGTTGAAGATGGGCCGGACAGGGGGCGAGAAAAACTGTTTTTT
CSVEDGPDRGREKLFF
>TRBJ1-2|NA|once|TRBV4-2
TGTGCCAGCAGCCAAGAAGAAAGAACTCGGAGGGGCTACACCTTC
CASSQEERTRRGYTF
>TRBJ2-7|TRBD1|NA|TRBV4-3
TGCGCCAGCAGCTCCGGGACAGGGAATTACGAGCAGTACTTC
CASSSGTGNYEQYF